This entry features one TCR beta chain sequence. Sequenced by immunoSEQ multiplex PCR; TCRdb stores in-frame clones only, minus some. The sample carries 10,000 to 15,000 clones, 82% recorded once. This sample is part of a study of blood T cell repertoires in COVID-19. For the study at large: There were acute and convalescent COVID-19 samples, and they came from the United States, Italy and Spain. PBMCs, B-cell-depleted T cells, or T cells were the source of the cDNA or gDNA that made up the material.

The germline gives CDR1 LGHDT, CDR2 YNNKEL (reference sequence). The CDR3 runs to 14 residues. Losses at the gene ends were 4 bases for V and 7 bases for J; bases not matched to a gene: 6. The sequencing input was peripheral blood. V gene TRBV3-1 (or the pseudogene TRBV3-2) combines with J gene TRBJ2-4, with TRBD1 identical over 8 bases. This receptor was obtained from a woman aged 55-70 years with acute or convalescent COVID-19. For the CDR3, the DNA is TGTGCCAGCAGCCCCCTCAGGGGGCCCAACATTCAGTACTTC. Translating gives CASSPLRGPNIQYF.